Reported below is one TCR beta chain. RNA amounts of 0.5 to 1 ug underwent reverse transcription with random hexamers. TCRdb re-analysed the immunoSEQ multiplex PCR reads in MiXCR, keeping a single row per CDR3 protein. The sample holds roughly 200,000 distinct CDR3 sequences; about 95% are singletons and the top ten take 0.1%. The source of the sample is a study of CD8 T cells in Susac syndrome. Controls were healthy donors (matched for age and sex). Germline lookup yields CDR1 MDHEN and CDR2 SYDVKM. V shed 2 bases and J shed 3 bases, with 5 bases lying between them. The CDR3 consists of 12 residues. Sequenced sample: CD4+ T cells from PBMCs. The rearrangement joins TRBV28 to TRBJ2-7; D not resolved. The receptor comes from a human donor in good health. The CDR3 spells CASSLGLYEQYF. CDR3 DNA sequence: TGTGCCAGCAGTTTAGGGCTCTACGAGCAGTACTTC. The full variable domain, rest sourced from reference TRBV28 and TRBJ2-7, is DVKVTQSSRYLVKRTGEKVFLECVQDMDHENMFWYRQDPGLGLRLIYFSYDVKMKEKGDIPEGYSVSREKKERFSLILESASTNQTSMYLCASSLGLYEQYFGPGTRLTVT.